These T cell receptor beta chains were read from a single sample in a study of T-cell memory formation after mild COVID-19. In TCRdb, the 5' RACE reads were re-called with MiXCR into one record per CDR3 protein. This sample yields 350,000 or so distinct CDR3 sequences, of which over 20% are seen a single time; approximately 12% belongs to the top ten. Sequencing was performed on PBMCs or a T cell subset sorted from them (not recorded which). These receptors originate from an adult woman who had mild COVID-19 (a few samples of this study predate the infection). Cell type and time point are not known. Each CDR3 is given with its conserved first and last residue. D genes are given only for firm matches. Clone size is given for some rows only: seen once, a few or many times, or a class if the clone is expanded.

v_gene: TRBV20-1; j_gene: TRBJ2-1; d_gene: TRBD2; abundance: .; CDR3nt: TGCAGTGCTAGAGATACGGGGACTAGCTACAATGAGCAGTTCTTC; CDR3aa: CSARDTGTSYNEQFF
v_gene: TRBV5-1; j_gene: TRBJ1-3; d_gene: .; abundance: few; CDR3nt: TGCGCCAGCAGCTTGGACGGGTTTTCTGGAAACACCATATATTTT; CDR3aa: CASSLDGFSGNTIYF
v_gene: TRBV12-3/TRBV12-4; j_gene: TRBJ1-6; d_gene: TRBD1; abundance: .; CDR3nt: TGTGCCAGCAGGGCCGGAGGGGGCGAGGATTCACCCCTCCACTTT; CDR3aa: CASRAGGGEDSPLHF
v_gene: TRBV6-2/TRBV6-3; j_gene: TRBJ2-3; d_gene: .; abundance: few; CDR3nt: TGTGCCAGCAGTTACTTTGGAGATACGCAGTATTTT; CDR3aa: CASSYFGDTQYF
v_gene: TRBV30; j_gene: TRBJ2-7; d_gene: .; abundance: .; CDR3nt: TGTGCCTGGAGTGTACAGAACAGGGACTACGAGCAGTACTTC; CDR3aa: CAWSVQNRDYEQYF
v_gene: TRBV20-1; j_gene: TRBJ2-3; d_gene: .; abundance: .; CDR3nt: TGCAGTGCCCGAAGGGGGGGCGGAGCAGATACGCAGTATTTT; CDR3aa: CSARRGGGADTQYF
v_gene: TRBV3-1; j_gene: TRBJ1-1; d_gene: TRBD1; abundance: .; CDR3nt: TGTGCCAGCAGCCAGCAGGGGGGAGCTTTCTTT; CDR3aa: CASSQQGGAFF
v_gene: TRBV2; j_gene: TRBJ2-1; d_gene: TRBD2; abundance: few; CDR3nt: TGTGCCAGCAGTGATCCGGACAGCACCGGCACTAGCGGGGCAAGCTCCTACAATGAGCAGTTCTTC; CDR3aa: CASSDPDSTGTSGASSYNEQFF
v_gene: TRBV2; j_gene: TRBJ2-2; d_gene: TRBD2; abundance: few; CDR3nt: TGTGCCAGCAGAGCCGGACTAGCGGGGGTACTCGACACCGGGGAGCTGTTTTTT; CDR3aa: CASRAGLAGVLDTGELFF
v_gene: TRBV4-2; j_gene: TRBJ2-7; d_gene: TRBD2; abundance: few; CDR3nt: TGTGCCAGCAGCCAACCACGGACTAGCGGTGGGGTCTACGAGCAGTACTTC; CDR3aa: CASSQPRTSGGVYEQYF
v_gene: TRBV7-9; j_gene: TRBJ2-1; d_gene: TRBD2; abundance: .; CDR3nt: TGTGCCAGCAGCTTAGGGACTAGCGGGGCCAATGAGCAGTTCTTC; CDR3aa: CASSLGTSGANEQFF
v_gene: TRBV5-1; j_gene: TRBJ2-1; d_gene: TRBD1; abundance: .; CDR3nt: TGCGCCAGCAGCATGGGACAGGGCATCGATGAGCAGTTCTTC; CDR3aa: CASSMGQGIDEQFF
v_gene: TRBV5-1; j_gene: TRBJ1-2; d_gene: .; abundance: few; CDR3nt: TGCGCCAGCAGCCCGGACGGATATAACTATGGCTACACCTTC; CDR3aa: CASSPDGYNYGYTF
v_gene: TRBV5-1; j_gene: TRBJ1-3; d_gene: .; abundance: .; CDR3nt: TGCGCCAGCAGCTTCGGAGGGCTGGGTAACACCATATATTTT; CDR3aa: CASSFGGLGNTIYF
v_gene: TRBV25-1; j_gene: TRBJ1-1; d_gene: TRBD1; abundance: .; CDR3nt: TGTGCCAGCAGTGATTATGCGGGACAGGCGAACACTGAAGCTTTCTTT; CDR3aa: CASSDYAGQANTEAFF
v_gene: TRBV15; j_gene: TRBJ2-1; d_gene: .; abundance: few; CDR3nt: TGTGCCACCAGCAGAGATCCCTCGGGCGGTGAGCAGTTCTTC; CDR3aa: CATSRDPSGGEQFF
v_gene: TRBV24-1; j_gene: TRBJ1-1; d_gene: .; abundance: few; CDR3nt: TGTGCCACCAGTGAAGGGGGGAACACTGAAGCTTTCTTT; CDR3aa: CATSEGGNTEAFF
v_gene: TRBV5-1; j_gene: TRBJ2-7; d_gene: TRBD2; abundance: few; CDR3nt: TGCGCCAGCAGAATACGACAGCGGGGGCACGAGCAGTACTTC; CDR3aa: CASRIRQRGHEQYF
v_gene: TRBV7-2; j_gene: TRBJ2-4; d_gene: .; abundance: .; CDR3nt: TGTGCCAGCGCCGCGGGGGCCGAAACCAAAAACATTCAGTACTTC; CDR3aa: CASAAGAETKNIQYF
v_gene: TRBV7-3; j_gene: TRBJ2-2; d_gene: .; abundance: few; CDR3nt: TGTGCCAGCAGCCCCGCCGCAGGGACCGGGGAGCTGTTTTTT; CDR3aa: CASSPAAGTGELFF
v_gene: TRBV5-1; j_gene: TRBJ2-7; d_gene: .; abundance: .; CDR3nt: TGCGCCAGCAGCTTTCCGCCCGGACAAATGGGAACCTACGAGCAGTACTTC; CDR3aa: CASSFPPGQMGTYEQYF
v_gene: TRBV28; j_gene: TRBJ2-7; d_gene: TRBD1; abundance: many; CDR3nt: TGTGCCAGCAGTCGGGACAGGGGACTCTCCTACGAGCAGTACTTC; CDR3aa: CASSRDRGLSYEQYF
v_gene: TRBV13; j_gene: TRBJ2-1; d_gene: TRBD2; abundance: .; CDR3nt: TGTGCCAGCAGCTTATCAGCGGGAGGGTCCTACAATGAGCAGTTCTTC; CDR3aa: CASSLSAGGSYNEQFF
v_gene: TRBV4-3; j_gene: TRBJ2-1; d_gene: .; abundance: many; CDR3nt: TGCGCCAGCAGCCAAGGGGAACCTTCCAATGAGCAGTTCTTC; CDR3aa: CASSQGEPSNEQFF
v_gene: TRBV7-6; j_gene: TRBJ1-1; d_gene: TRBD1; abundance: many; CDR3nt: TGTGCCAGCAGTCGAGGACAGGGTATGAACACTGAAGCTTTCTTT; CDR3aa: CASSRGQGMNTEAFF
v_gene: TRBV20-1; j_gene: TRBJ1-5; d_gene: .; abundance: .; CDR3nt: TGCAGTGCTAGAGATGATCCTCTCGAGCCCCAGCATTTT; CDR3aa: CSARDDPLEPQHF
v_gene: TRBV19; j_gene: TRBJ1-5; d_gene: .; abundance: few; CDR3nt: TGTGCCAGTAGAAGGATCGGGCGAGGGGGCAATCAGCCCCAGCATTTT; CDR3aa: CASRRIGRGGNQPQHF
v_gene: TRBV7-8; j_gene: TRBJ2-7; d_gene: .; abundance: .; CDR3nt: TGTGCCAGCAGCCCGAGTGGCCACACAGCCTACGAGCAGTACTTC; CDR3aa: CASSPSGHTAYEQYF
v_gene: TRBV7-7; j_gene: TRBJ2-1; d_gene: .; abundance: few; CDR3nt: TGTGCTAGCAGCTTAGTTGCAGGGGCACATGAGCAGTTCTTC; CDR3aa: CASSLVAGAHEQFF
v_gene: TRBV27; j_gene: TRBJ2-2; d_gene: TRBD1; abundance: .; CDR3nt: TGTGCCAGCAGTCAGGACAGGTCCCCGAACACCGGGGAGCTGTTTTTT; CDR3aa: CASSQDRSPNTGELFF
v_gene: TRBV16; j_gene: TRBJ1-5; d_gene: .; abundance: few; CDR3nt: TGTGCCAGCAGCCACGGACACGGCAATCAGCCCCAGCATTTT; CDR3aa: CASSHGHGNQPQHF
v_gene: TRBV5-4; j_gene: TRBJ1-4; d_gene: .; abundance: few; CDR3nt: TGTGCCAGCAGCTTCGGCAGGGGTAATGAAAAACTGTTTTTT; CDR3aa: CASSFGRGNEKLFF
v_gene: TRBV7-9; j_gene: TRBJ2-1; d_gene: .; abundance: few; CDR3nt: TGTGCCAGCAGCCACGGGACGGACAATGAGCAGTTCTTC; CDR3aa: CASSHGTDNEQFF
v_gene: TRBV5-5; j_gene: TRBJ2-7; d_gene: TRBD2; abundance: few; CDR3nt: TGTGCCAGCAGGCCTAGCGGGAGGGCCTACGAGCAGTACTTC; CDR3aa: CASRPSGRAYEQYF
v_gene: TRBV7-9; j_gene: TRBJ1-4; d_gene: TRBD1; abundance: .; CDR3nt: TGTGCCAGCAGCTCCCGACCCCGGGACAGGGCCTCTACTTTTAATGAAAAACTGTTTTTT; CDR3aa: CASSSRPRDRASTFNEKLFF
v_gene: TRBV6-5; j_gene: TRBJ1-2; d_gene: TRBD1; abundance: .; CDR3nt: TGTGCCAGCAGTGCTTTGCCGGGACAGGGGGCGAGTGGCTACACCTTC; CDR3aa: CASSALPGQGASGYTF
v_gene: TRBV4-3; j_gene: TRBJ2-5; d_gene: TRBD2; abundance: .; CDR3nt: TGCGCCAGCAGCCAATGGGAGCGGGAGACGATGGAGACCCAGTACTTC; CDR3aa: CASSQWERETMETQYF
v_gene: TRBV12-3/TRBV12-4; j_gene: TRBJ1-3; d_gene: .; abundance: .; CDR3nt: TGTGCCAGCAGTCCCTACAGGGGAAACACCATATATTTT; CDR3aa: CASSPYRGNTIYF
v_gene: TRBV2; j_gene: TRBJ1-5; d_gene: .; abundance: few; CDR3nt: TGTGCCAGCACCGAGGGTTCTCAGCCCCAGCATTTT; CDR3aa: CASTEGSQPQHF
v_gene: TRBV5-5; j_gene: TRBJ2-3; d_gene: .; abundance: .; CDR3nt: TGTGCCAGCAACCCAGGGGGGGCTGAAGATACGCAGTATTTT; CDR3aa: CASNPGGAEDTQYF
v_gene: TRBV5-1; j_gene: TRBJ2-3; d_gene: .; abundance: many; CDR3nt: TGCGCCAGCAGCTTGGAAGCTCGGACAGATACGCAGTATTTT; CDR3aa: CASSLEARTDTQYF
v_gene: TRBV3-1; j_gene: TRBJ2-7; d_gene: .; abundance: .; CDR3nt: TGTGCCAGCAGCCCCTCATATGCGCAACGGGGGAACTACGAGCAGTACTTC; CDR3aa: CASSPSYAQRGNYEQYF
v_gene: TRBV18; j_gene: TRBJ2-6; d_gene: .; abundance: few; CDR3nt: TGTGCCAGCTCGCGGGACCCAAGCTCTGGGGCCAACGTCCTGACTTTC; CDR3aa: CASSRDPSSGANVLTF
v_gene: TRBV4-2; j_gene: TRBJ2-3; d_gene: TRBD2; abundance: few; CDR3nt: TGTGCCAGCAGCCACCTTCCCGGGACTAGCGGCACAGATACGCAGTATTTT; CDR3aa: CASSHLPGTSGTDTQYF
v_gene: TRBV12-3/TRBV12-4; j_gene: TRBJ2-3; d_gene: .; abundance: .; CDR3nt: TGTGCCAGCAGTCCGATCCCGGATACGCAGTATTTT; CDR3aa: CASSPIPDTQYF
v_gene: TRBV30; j_gene: TRBJ2-7; d_gene: TRBD2; abundance: many; CDR3nt: TGTGCCTGGAGTAACGGACTAGCGGTATCCTACGAGCAGTACTTC; CDR3aa: CAWSNGLAVSYEQYF
v_gene: TRBV5-1; j_gene: TRBJ2-7; d_gene: TRBD2; abundance: .; CDR3nt: TGCGCCAGCAGCTACGGAGCGGGAGCCTGGGATGAGCAGTACTTC; CDR3aa: CASSYGAGAWDEQYF
v_gene: TRBV12-3/TRBV12-4; j_gene: TRBJ2-7; d_gene: .; abundance: many; CDR3nt: TGTGCCAGCACACCGCGTGGGTGGTACGAGCAGTACTTC; CDR3aa: CASTPRGWYEQYF
v_gene: TRBV19; j_gene: TRBJ2-3; d_gene: .; abundance: .; CDR3nt: TGTGCCAGTAGTAGGCGGGCCGGGGATACGCAGTATTTT; CDR3aa: CASSRRAGDTQYF
v_gene: TRBV7-3; j_gene: TRBJ2-5; d_gene: TRBD1; abundance: .; CDR3nt: TGTGCCAGCAGCATGGGGACAGGGGTGGAGACCCAGTACTTC; CDR3aa: CASSMGTGVETQYF
v_gene: TRBV5-1; j_gene: TRBJ2-7; d_gene: TRBD2; abundance: .; CDR3nt: TGCGCCAGCAGCTTGATATATAGCGGGGATTCCTCCTACGAGCAGTACTTC; CDR3aa: CASSLIYSGDSSYEQYF
v_gene: TRBV20-1; j_gene: TRBJ2-1; d_gene: TRBD2; abundance: few; CDR3nt: TGCAGTGCTAGTCCATTACTAGCGGGAGTCTACAATGAGCAGTTCTTC; CDR3aa: CSASPLLAGVYNEQFF
v_gene: TRBV9; j_gene: TRBJ2-1; d_gene: TRBD2; abundance: .; CDR3nt: TGTGCCAGCAGCGTAACCCGGGAGGGCCTTAACAATGAGCAGTTCTTC; CDR3aa: CASSVTREGLNNEQFF
v_gene: TRBV5-6; j_gene: TRBJ2-3; d_gene: .; abundance: .; CDR3nt: TGTGCCAGCAGCTCTGTGACAACCACAGATACGCAGTATTTT; CDR3aa: CASSSVTTTDTQYF